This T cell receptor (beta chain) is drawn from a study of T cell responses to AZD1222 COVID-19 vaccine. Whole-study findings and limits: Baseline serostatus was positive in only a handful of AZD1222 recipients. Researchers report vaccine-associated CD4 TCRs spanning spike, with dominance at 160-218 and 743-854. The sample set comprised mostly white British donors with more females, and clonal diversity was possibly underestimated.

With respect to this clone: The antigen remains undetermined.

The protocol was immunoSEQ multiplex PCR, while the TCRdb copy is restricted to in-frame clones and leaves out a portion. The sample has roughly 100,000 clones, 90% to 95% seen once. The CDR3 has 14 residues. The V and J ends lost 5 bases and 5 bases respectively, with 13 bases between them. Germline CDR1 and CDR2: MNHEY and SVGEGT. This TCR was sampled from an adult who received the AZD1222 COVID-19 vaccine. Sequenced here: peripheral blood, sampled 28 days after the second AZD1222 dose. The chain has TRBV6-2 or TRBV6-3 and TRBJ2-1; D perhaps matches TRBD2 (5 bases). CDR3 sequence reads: CASSPFIGNNEQFF. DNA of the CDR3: TGTGCCAGCAGTCCCTTCATCGGGAACAATGAGCAGTTCTTC.